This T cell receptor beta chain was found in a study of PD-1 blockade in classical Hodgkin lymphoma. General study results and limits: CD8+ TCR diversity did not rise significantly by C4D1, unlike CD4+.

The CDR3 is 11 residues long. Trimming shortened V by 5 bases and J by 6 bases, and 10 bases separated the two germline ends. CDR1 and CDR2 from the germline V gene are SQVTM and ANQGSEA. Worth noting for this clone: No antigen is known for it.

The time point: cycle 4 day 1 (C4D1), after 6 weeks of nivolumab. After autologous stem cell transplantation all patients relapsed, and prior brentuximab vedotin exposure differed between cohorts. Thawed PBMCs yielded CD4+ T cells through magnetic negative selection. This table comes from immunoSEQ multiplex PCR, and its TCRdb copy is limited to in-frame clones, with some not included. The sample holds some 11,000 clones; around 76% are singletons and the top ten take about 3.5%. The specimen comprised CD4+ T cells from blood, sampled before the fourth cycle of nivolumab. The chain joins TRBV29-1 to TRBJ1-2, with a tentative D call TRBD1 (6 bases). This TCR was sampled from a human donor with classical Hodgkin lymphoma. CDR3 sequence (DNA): TGCAGCGTTCTGGGGGCACATGGCTACACCTTC. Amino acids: CSVLGAHGYTF. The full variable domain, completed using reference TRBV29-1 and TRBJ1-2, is SAVISQKPSRDICQRGTSLTIQCQVDSQVTMMFWYRQQPGQSLTLIATANQGSEATYESGFVIDKFPISRPNLTFSTLTVSNMSPEDSSIYLCSVLGAHGYTFGSGTRLTVV.